These 24 T cell receptor beta chains share one sample of origin, sequenced in a study of cytomegalovirus exposure and HLA in healthy donors. 60 Vbeta and 13 Jbeta primers were used in PCR. This table comes from immunoSEQ multiplex PCR, and its TCRdb copy is limited to in-frame clones, with some not included. In the table there are some 90,000 clones, more than 60% of which are singletons. The sample taken for sequencing was PBMCs. Receptors originate from a middle-aged man in good health and CMV-seronegative.

The chain links TRBV5-1 to TRBJ2-1, with D possibly matching TRBD2 (5 bases). The CDR3 is made up of 13 amino acids. Germline-derived CDR1 and CDR2 are SGHRS and YFSETQ. V dropped 6 bases and J dropped 7 bases, with 14 bases sitting between them. In DNA, the CDR3 is TGCGCCAGCACGAGGGAGCTTATTAATGAGCAGTTCTTC. It codes for CASTRELINEQFF.

The chain joins TRBV9 to TRBJ2-3; 10 bases match TRBD2. The trim removed 4 bases at V and 2 bases at J, leaving 7 bases unmatched. The CDR3 spans 16 residues. CDR1 and CDR2 from the germline V gene are SGDLS and YYNGEE. The CDR3 bases are TGTGCCAGCAGCCCGGGACTAGCGACCATCACAGATACGCAGTATTTT. It specifies CASSPGLATITDTQYF.

The chain has TRBV11-2 and TRBJ2-1; TRBD2 agrees at 7 bases. The germline V gene encodes CDR1 SGHAT and CDR2 FQNNGV. The CDR3 has 14 amino acids. The ends lost 3 bases at V and 10 bases at J; junction bases unmatched: 9. The CDR3 loop is CASSFSLAEREQFF. CDR3 nucleotide sequence: TGTGCCAGCAGCTTTTCTCTAGCGGAGCGGGAGCAGTTCTTC.

The chain joins TRBV4-2 to TRBJ2-5; 10 positions agree with TRBD2. TRBJ2-7 matches the DNA end more closely, so the J call is doubtful. The CDR3 contains 18 residues. The V gene's germline CDR1 is LGHNA and CDR2 YNFKEQ. The CDR3 nucleotides read TGTGCCAGCAGCCAATATGAGCGGGAGGGCCCGAAAAACTACGAGCAGTACTTC. Its translation is CASSQYEREGPKNYEQYF.

The chain couples TRBV14 to TRBJ2-5; unclear D gene. This CDR3 contains 13 residues. Per germline, CDR1 SGHDN and CDR2 FVKESK. Trimming stripped 2 bases from V and 2 bases from J, with 6 bases between. Written as DNA, the CDR3 is TGTGCCAGCAGCCAAAACCAGCAAGAGACCCAGTACTTC. This sequence encodes CASSQNQQETQYF.

V gene TRBV1 combines with J gene TRBJ1-1; the DNA was not used to check the table's D call, TRBD1. TRBV1 is assigned pseudogene status. This CDR3 region has 13 residues. The CDR3 DNA reads TGCACCAGCAGCCGACGACAGGGCGGCGCGGCTTTCTTT. Its protein product is CTSSRRQGGAAFF.

The chain uses TRBV19 and TRBJ1-1; possibly TRBD1 for D (6 bases). The CDR3 loop spans 16 amino acids. Germline lookup yields CDR1 LNHDA and CDR2 SQIVND (reference sequence). V dropped 6 bases and J dropped 0 bases, with 17 bases sitting between them. The CDR3, as DNA: TGTGCCAGTAGCCGGACAGACTTTGGTATGAACACTGAAGCTTTCTTT. Its translation: CASSRTDFGMNTEAFF. Full variable domain (missing parts from reference TRBV19 and TRBJ1-1): DGGITQSPKYLFRKEGQNVTLSCEQNLNHDAMYWYRQDPGQGLRLIYYSQIVNDFQKGDIAEGYSVSREKKESFPLTVTSAQKNPTAFYLCASSRTDFGMNTEAFFGQGTRLTVV.

This clone came up once. The rearrangement joins TRBV7-9 to TRBJ1-5; 8 bases are a match to TRBD1. The CDR3 consists of 16 residues. Trimming removed 1 base from V and 6 bases from J; junction bases left unmatched: 8. CDR1 and CDR2 from the germline V gene are SEHNR and FQNEAQ (reference sequence). This chain's CDR3 is CASSLGTGSFVQPQHF. The CDR3 bases are TGTGCCAGCAGCTTAGGGACAGGGTCTTTTGTTCAGCCCCAGCATTTT.

This chain joins TRBV14 and TRBJ2-7; 9 bases match TRBD1. The CDR3 contains 15 residues. Germline loops: CDR1 SGHDN, CDR2 FVKESK. With V trimmed by 2 bases and J by 1 base, 3 bases remained unmatched. DNA of the CDR3: TGTGCCAGCAGCCAAACAGGGGGCGAGTCCTACGAGCAGTACTTC. It translates to CASSQTGGESYEQYF.

The chain combines TRBV28 with TRBJ1-1; 8 bases match TRBD1. From germline, CDR1 is MDHEN and CDR2 SYDVKM. CDR3 length: 16 residues. With 6 bases clipped from V and 6 bases from J, the junction kept 15 bases outside the gene matches. The CDR3 is CASSRTGYLSSAEAFF. CDR3 DNA: TGTGCCAGCAGCAGGACAGGGTATTTGTCCTCGGCTGAAGCTTTCTTT.

This sequence joins TRBV7-9 and TRBJ1-2; unclear D gene. The germline gives CDR1 SEHNR, CDR2 FQNEAQ (reference sequence). Trimming removed 2 bases at V and 6 bases at J, with 10 bases between. The CDR3 sequence is 13 residues long. CDR3 residues: CASSLIGRNGYTF. DNA of the CDR3: TGTGCCAGCAGCTTAATAGGCAGGAATGGCTACACCTTC.

The genes are TRBV18 and TRBJ2-1; 10 bases map to TRBD2. V shed 3 bases and J 4 bases; nucleotides not matched to a gene: 6. The CDR3 is 16 amino acids. CDR1 is KGHSH, CDR2 LQKENI, per germline. The CDR3 sequence is CASSPASGGAYNEQFF. The CDR3 DNA is TGTGCCAGCTCACCGGCTAGCGGGGGAGCTTACAATGAGCAGTTCTTC.

The chain joins TRBV6-5 to TRBJ1-2; perhaps TRBD1 as D (6 bases). V was clipped by 6 bases and J by 6 bases, with 11 bases between them. CDR3 length: 12 amino acids. Per germline, CDR1 MNHEY and CDR2 SVGAGI. The CDR3 here is CASRRGQHGYTF. The CDR3 DNA reads as TGTGCCAGCAGACGCGGACAGCATGGCTACACCTTC.

The rearrangement links TRBV27 to TRBJ2-5; 7 nucleotides line up with TRBD1. The CDR3 extends over 13 amino acids. V shed 10 bases and J 5 bases; nucleotides not matched to a gene: 10. CDR1 and CDR2 from the germline V gene are MNHEY and SMNVEV (reference sequence). The CDR3 loop is CATSRGGRETQYF. CDR3 bases: TGTGCCACCTCCCGAGGGGGCCGGGAGACCCAGTACTTC.

The chain uses TRBV19 and TRBJ2-7; a weak D match, TRBD2 (6 bases). CDR1 and CDR2 (germline): LNHDA, SQIVND (reference sequence). Trimming removed 3 bases at V and 0 bases at J, with 12 bases between. CDR3 length: 15 amino acids. This chain's CDR3 is CASSIKAGRSYEQYF. In nucleotides, the CDR3 is TGTGCCAGTAGTATTAAAGCGGGCCGCTCCTACGAGCAGTACTTC.

The sample holds a few counts of this clone. V gene TRBV5-5 combines with J gene TRBJ2-7; no firm D call. This CDR3 has 13 residues. V gave up 0 bases and J gave up 4 bases, with 8 bases separating them. CDR1 and CDR2 (germline): SGHKS, YYEKEE (reference sequence). The DNA of the CDR3 is TGTGCCAGCAGCTTGGGGGCGTCGTACGAGCAGTACTTC. Translating it yields CASSLGASYEQYF.

This sequence joins TRBV5-1 and TRBJ2-5; D might be TRBD2 (5 bases). Germline V CDR1 and CDR2: SGHRS, YFSETQ. V dropped 0 bases and J dropped 2 bases, with 14 bases sitting between them. The CDR3 has 16 residues. CDR3 loop: CASSLARASGQETQYF. CDR3 sequence (DNA): TGCGCCAGCAGCTTGGCCCGGGCCTCGGGGCAAGAGACCCAGTACTTC. Full variable domain (outside the CDR3, taken from reference TRBV5-1 and TRBJ2-5): KAGVTQTPRYLIKTRGQQVTLSCSPISGHRSVSWYQQTPGQGLQFLFEYFSETQRNKGNFPGRFSGRQFSNSRSEMNVSTLELGDSALYLCASSLARASGQETQYFGPGTRLLVL.

This clone showed up just a few times. The V call is TRBV20-1, the J call TRBJ1-5; D is uncertain. The CDR3 is 11 residues long. The V and J ends lost 3 bases and 4 bases respectively, with 4 bases between them. Germline lookup yields CDR1 DFQATT and CDR2 SNEGSKA (reference sequence). The CDR3 DNA reads TGCAGTGCTAGCCTAAATCAGCCCCAGCATTTT. The encoded protein is CSASLNQPQHF.

The gene calls are TRBV28 and TRBJ1-4; D perhaps matches TRBD1 (6 bases). Trimming left V 1 base short and J 5 bases short, with 20 bases between. The CDR3 length is 18 residues. Germline loops: CDR1 MDHEN, CDR2 SYDVKM. Here the CDR3 reads CASSLSGATGRANEKLFF. The CDR3 DNA reads TGTGCCAGCAGTTTATCAGGGGCGACGGGACGAGCAAATGAAAAACTGTTTTTT.

CDR3 nucleotide sequence: TGCGCCAGCAGCCAAGATTTAGCGGGAGGAAGGAGGAATGAGCAGTTCTTC. Its protein product is CASSQDLAGGRRNEQFF. The chain uses TRBV4-1 and TRBJ2-1; TRBD2 aligns across 10 bases. Germline CDR1 is MGHRA and CDR2 is YSYEKL. The V segment lost 0 bases and the J segment 7 bases; nucleotides outside the gene matches: 9. The CDR3 runs to 17 residues.

V is TRBV7-9 and J is TRBJ2-2; 10 bases fit TRBD2. Germline loops: CDR1 SEHNR, CDR2 FQNEAQ (reference sequence). The CDR3 runs 16 residues. The junction had 7 bases not matched to a gene; V was cut back by 6 bases and J by 3 bases. In nucleotides, the CDR3 is TGTGCCAGCAGTCCCAAGCGGGGGGGCCACACCGGGGAGCTGTTTTTT. This encodes CASSPKRGGHTGELFF. Drawing the rest from reference TRBV7-9 and TRBJ2-2, the complete variable domain is DTGVSQNPRHKITKRGQNVTFRCDPISEHNRLYWYRQTLGQGPEFLTYFQNEAQLEKSRLLSDRFSAERPKGSFSTLEIQRTEQGDSAMYLCASSPKRGGHTGELFFGEGSRLTVL.

CDR3 in amino acids: CASSFTPQGSLLEQYF. Here the CDR3 DNA reads TGTGCCAGCAGCTTCACTCCACAGGGGTCCCTACTTGAGCAGTACTTC. This chain connects TRBV7-2 to TRBJ2-7; 7 positions match TRBD1. In germline, CDR1 is SGHTA, CDR2 FQGNSA. The CDR3 runs 16 residues. Unmatched junction bases numbered 15, after V lost 3 bases and J lost 7 bases. The whole variable domain, remainder taken from reference TRBV7-2 and TRBJ2-7, is GAGVSQSPSNKVTEKGKDVELRCDPISGHTALYWYRQSLGQGLEFLIYFQGNSAPDKSGLPSDRFSAERTGGSVSTLTIQRTQQEDSAVYLCASSFTPQGSLLEQYFGPGTRLTVT.

This clone was recorded a few times. The J gene is TRBJ2-3, the V gene TRBV19, with D perhaps TRBD2 (6 bases). The CDR3 extends over 13 amino acids. V lost 6 bases and J lost 3, with 10 bases in between. Germline V gene sequence: CDR1 LNHDA, CDR2 SQIVND (reference sequence). The CDR3 region has the DNA TGTGCCAGTAGGTTGGGGAGGACAGATACGCAGTATTTT. Translating gives CASRLGRTDTQYF. The complete variable domain, with remaining parts taken from reference TRBV19 and TRBJ2-3, reads DGGITQSPKYLFRKEGQNVTLSCEQNLNHDAMYWYRQDPGQGLRLIYYSQIVNDFQKGDIAEGYSVSREKKESFPLTVTSAQKNPTAFYLCASRLGRTDTQYFGPGTRLTVL.

Only one count was recorded for this clone. The chain links TRBV27 to TRBJ2-7, with D hard to call. Germline V gene sequence: CDR1 MNHEY, CDR2 SMNVEV (reference sequence). The V and J ends lost 4 bases and 6 bases respectively, with 16 bases between them. The CDR3 spans 14 residues. CDR3 DNA: TGTGCCAGCAGTTCAAGTCCTCGAGTTGGCGAGCAGTACTTC. The encoded protein is CASSSSPRVGEQYF.